The 16 T cell receptor beta chains reported below all come from one sample, sequenced in a study of molecular identifiers for immune sequencing clone quantification. MiXCR, applied by TCRdb to the PCR reads, yields one record per CDR3 protein. Among hundreds of thousands of distinct CDR3 sequences listed, around 25% were seen once. The sample was naive CD8+ T cells from blood, with Jurkat cell RNA spiked in. Subset meaning: FACS-sorted CD8+CD4-CCR7+CD45RA+ naive T cells. These receptors were taken from a human donor in good health. Some libraries in this study had Jurkat cell RNA spiked in.

The chain combines TRBV27 with TRBJ2-5; no clear D gene. The V end was cut by 5 bases, the J end by 5 bases, with 15 bases between. Germline V gene lookup returns CDR1 MNHEY and CDR2 SMNVEV (reference sequence). The CDR3 runs 14 residues. CDR3 coding DNA: TGTGCCAGCAGTCTTTTATCTAGTCGTGAGACCCAGTACTTC. Amino acid sequence: CASSLLSSRETQYF.

The table lists this clonotype with many counts. V usage is TRBV7-9 and J usage is TRBJ2-3, with D possibly TRBD2 on 7 matching bases. Germline values: CDR1 SEHNR, CDR2 FQNEAQ (reference sequence). The CDR3 runs to 16 residues. Trimming pared 5 bases from V and 2 bases from J, leaving 17 bases between. CDR3 sequence (DNA): TGTGCCAGCAGCCCCCCTGCGGGGGCGGTCACAGATACGCAGTATTTT. Translation: CASSPPAGAVTDTQYF.

The chain has TRBV10-3 and TRBJ2-3; a possible D gene is TRBD2 (5 bases). V lost 4 bases and J lost 14, with 13 bases in between. The germline V gene has CDR1 ENHRY and CDR2 SYGVKD. The CDR3 has 11 amino acids. The CDR3 DNA follows: TGTGCCATCAGTGGCGGCCGGGGTCCGTATTTT. Translated, it gives CAISGGRGPYF.

This clonotype was seen at least ten times. The chain joins TRBV27 to TRBJ2-7; D perhaps matches TRBD2 (5 bases). The CDR3 has 13 residues. V was pared by 6 bases and J by 0 bases, with 9 bases between. Per the germline V gene, CDR1 is MNHEY and CDR2 is SMNVEV (reference sequence). CDR3 amino acids: CASSSGNSYEQYF. CDR3 nucleotide sequence: TGTGCCAGCAGCTCGGGAAACTCCTACGAGCAGTACTTC.

The rearrangement joins TRBV5-8 to TRBJ2-2; 11 positions agree with TRBD2. Germline V gene sequence: CDR1 SGHTS, CDR2 YDEGEE. The CDR3 is 17 amino acids. Germline trimming cut 4 bases from V and 5 bases from J; bases unmatched to any gene: 10. The chain's CDR3 is CASSSDGTSGETGELFF. As DNA, the CDR3 is TGTGCCAGCAGCAGTGATGGGACTAGCGGAGAGACCGGGGAGCTGTTTTTT.

As concerns this clonotype: The CDR3 does not close with the conserved phenylalanine or tryptophan, likely indicating a read error. The genes are TRBV7-9 and TRBJ1-1; 12 positions agree with TRBD1. Germline V CDR1 and CDR2: SEHNR, FQNEAQ (reference sequence). V trimming: 2 bases; J trimming: 3 bases; junction bases outside the gene matches: 10. CDR3 size: 18 residues. DNA of the CDR3: TGTGCCAGCAGCTTAAAAGGGGACAGGGGGCGTATTGACACTGAAGCTTTCCTT. This codes for CASSLKGDRGRIDTEAFL.

V usage is TRBV7-9 and J usage is TRBJ1-1; D might be TRBD1 (5 bases). V lost 3 bases and J 1 base, leaving 12 bases between the germline ends. CDR3 size: 15 residues. Germline V lookup: CDR1 SEHNR, CDR2 FQNEAQ (reference sequence). The CDR3 coding sequence is TGTGCCAGCAGCTTTCCGGGGACTGAGAACACTGAAGCTTTCTTT. Protein: CASSFPGTENTEAFF.

This clonotype occurred many times. The chain links TRBV7-9 to TRBJ1-5; D is ambiguous. Germline loops: CDR1 SEHNR, CDR2 FQNEAQ (reference sequence). V shed 4 bases and J shed 4 bases, with 8 bases lying between them. CDR3 length equals 13 residues. The CDR3 DNA sequence: TGTGCCAGCAGCTCGGAGCTAAATCAGCCCCAGCATTTT. Translation gives CASSSELNQPQHF.

The chain joins TRBV4-3 to TRBJ1-2, with D maybe TRBD1 (5 bases). V lost 0 bases and J lost 4, with 18 bases in between. Germline CDR1 is LGHNA and CDR2 is YSLEER. The CDR3 sequence is 17 residues long. The CDR3 is CASSQEFADIGTYGYTF. The CDR3 DNA is TGCGCCAGCAGCCAAGAGTTTGCGGACATTGGGACCTATGGCTACACCTTC.

This clonotype was seen a handful of times. The chain employs TRBV29-1 and TRBJ2-1; the match to TRBD1 covers 12 bases. The V and J ends lost 6 bases and 7 bases, in that order; junction bases with no gene match: 10. The CDR3 is made up of 15 amino acids. Germline V gives CDR1 SQVTM, CDR2 ANQGSEA. The CDR3 here is CSVRDRGRLGNEQFF. CDR3 coding DNA: TGCAGCGTACGGGACAGGGGGCGATTGGGGAATGAGCAGTTCTTC.

This clonotype occurred many times. V and J are TRBV3-1 and TRBJ2-3; D is unresolved. This CDR3 is built from 17 residues. The germline V and J ends were trimmed by 3 bases and 3 bases, with 19 bases remaining between them. Germline V CDR1 and CDR2: LGHDT, YNNKEL (reference sequence). The CDR3 protein is CASSHPTDGVATDTQYF. The CDR3 nucleotides are TGTGCCAGCAGCCACCCCACCGATGGGGTTGCGACAGATACGCAGTATTTT.

The chain carries TRBV20-1 and TRBJ2-1; TRBD2 matches 8 bases. The junction had 12 bases not matched to a gene; V was cut back by 0 bases and J by 8 bases. CDR1 is DFQATT, CDR2 SNEGSKA, per germline (reference sequence). The CDR3 has 16 residues. The CDR3 region is CSARDLRPSGSDEQFF. As DNA, the CDR3 is TGCAGTGCTAGAGATCTGAGGCCCAGCGGGAGTGATGAGCAGTTCTTC.

The V call is TRBV7-8, the J call TRBJ2-5; TRBD2 agrees at 9 bases. This CDR3 is 16 amino acids long. The germline CDR1 and CDR2 sequences are SGHVS and FQNEAQ. The ends lost 5 bases at V and 4 bases at J; junction bases unmatched: 11. In nucleotides, the CDR3 is TGTGCCAGCAGCCGTACATTGGGACTAGCCCTAGAGACCCAGTACTTC. Its translation: CASSRTLGLALETQYF. The whole variable domain, filled in from reference TRBV7-8 and TRBJ2-5, reads GAGVSQSPRYKVAKRGQDVALRCDPISGHVSLFWYQQALGQGPEFLTYFQNEAQLDKSGLPSDRFFAERPEGSVSTLKIQRTQQEDSAVYLCASSRTLGLALETQYFGPGTRLLVL.

This clonotype was observed a few times. The chain uses TRBV7-6 and TRBJ2-7; 13 bases line up with TRBD2. Germline CDR1 SGHVS, CDR2 FNYEAQ. This CDR3 has 16 residues. V gave up 5 bases and J gave up 2 bases; unmatched junction bases: 6. The CDR3: CASSGGLAGTPYEQYF. CDR3 in DNA: TGTGCCAGCAGCGGGGGACTAGCGGGAACCCCCTACGAGCAGTACTTC.

Comments on this clonotype: Being one base from a much bigger clone, this may be a read error. V and J are TRBV6-2 or TRBV6-3 and TRBJ2-1; D is possibly TRBD1 or TRBD2 (7 bases each). Trimming took off 2 bases at V and 9 bases at J, with 14 bases between the two ends. CDR1 and CDR2 (germline): MNHEY, SVGEGT. The CDR3 totals 14 residues. The CDR3 loop reads CASSYGPGGGEQFF. DNA of the CDR3: TGTGCCAGCAGTTACGGGCCAGGGGGGGGTGAGCAGTTCTTC.

As concerns this clonotype: This may arise from a read error, as a much more abundant clone is one base away. This sequence joins TRBV4-2 and TRBJ1-3, with D hard to call. From germline, CDR1 is LGHNA and CDR2 YNFKEQ. This CDR3 region has 17 residues. CDR3 coding DNA: TGTGCCAGCAGCCAAGATAGCGTAGTCATCTCTGGAAACACCGTATATTTT. This codes for CASSQDSVVISGNTVYF.